A selection of T cell receptor beta chains follows, all from one sample in a study of T cells in localized non-small cell lung cancer. The table came from immunoSEQ multiplex PCR; TCRdb's copy has only in-frame clones and leaves some out. The repertoire consists of tens of thousands of clones, with roughly 86% occurring once and the leading ten covering about 15%. The sequencing used peripheral blood, collected before any cancer treatment. These TCRs come from a man aged 40 to 69 with stage I squamous cell lung carcinoma. The CDR3 runs from the conserved cysteine through the conserved F or W. Each record gives: CDR3 length, V gene, CDR3 protein.

15 | TRBV7-2 | CASSLAQGNNSPLHF
13 | TRBV11-2 | CASSNIHRKEQFF
16 | TRBV6-1 | CASSDLGTVMNTEAFF
14 | TRBV10-3 | CAIRDPRQGGEAFF
14 | TRBV15 | CATSRGGNNQPQHF
19 | TRBV4-3 | CASSQRWTSGASSYNEQFF
14 | TRBV11-2 | CASSPSRTPLEAFF
14 | TRBV7-2 | CASSLDSLNSPLHF
20 | TRBV5-5 | CASSFTVFGTGGTYNSPLHF
14 | TRBV5-5 | CASSFEGGRQPQHF
14 | TRBV18 | CASSPPLGRNTIYF
13 | TRBV5-4 | CASSFGGDTEAFF
13 | TRBV7-9 | CASSLEVGGKLFF
14 | TRBV18 | CASSPRTGYTEAFF
15 | TRBV6-5 | CASSYGDRGDSPLHF
13 | TRBV7-2 | CASSLAQGNGYTF
14 | TRBV11-1 | CASTASPGTGELFF
17 | TRBV2 | CASSERSWQGGYQPQHF
13 | TRBV5-5 | CASSFPQGNEQYF
15 | TRBV19 | CASSTGGSGSYEQYF
11 | TRBV20-1 | CSAMGDYGYTF
14 | TRBV28 | CATKGTGVYYGYTF
16 | TRBV5-1 | CASSAAGTNPNEKLFF
13 | TRBV27 | CASSREGQGGYTF
12 | TRBV5-1 | CASSLVGETQYF
14 | TRBV9 | CASSVGGLRNTIYF
15 | TRBV5-4 | CATHSGGVSTDTQYF
14 | TRBV7-9 | CASSLTNYNYGYTF
16 | TRBV7-6 | CASSLGQSRSGNTIYF
13 | TRBV4-3 | CASSQARVGGYTF
16 | TRBV5-1 | CASSLVGRGKNTEAFF
20 | TRBV21-1 | CASSKSGQGRHPTRGSPLHF